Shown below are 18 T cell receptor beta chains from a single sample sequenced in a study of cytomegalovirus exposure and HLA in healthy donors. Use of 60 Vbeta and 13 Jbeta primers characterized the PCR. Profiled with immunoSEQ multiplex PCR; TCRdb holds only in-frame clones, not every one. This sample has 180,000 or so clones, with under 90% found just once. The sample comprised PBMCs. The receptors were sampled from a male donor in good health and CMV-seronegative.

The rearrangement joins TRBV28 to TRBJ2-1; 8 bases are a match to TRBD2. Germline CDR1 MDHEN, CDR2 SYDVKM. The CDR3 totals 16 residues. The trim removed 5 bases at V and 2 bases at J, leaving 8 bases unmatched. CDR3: CASSPQGLGAYNEQFF. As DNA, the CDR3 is TGTGCCAGCAGTCCCCAGGGACTAGGGGCCTACAATGAGCAGTTCTTC.

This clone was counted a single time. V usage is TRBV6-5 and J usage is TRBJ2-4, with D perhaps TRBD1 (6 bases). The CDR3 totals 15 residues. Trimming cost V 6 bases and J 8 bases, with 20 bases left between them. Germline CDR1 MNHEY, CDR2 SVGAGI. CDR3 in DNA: TGTGCCAGCAGGAGGACGGGACAAATCGGGGACATTCAGTACTTC. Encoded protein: CASRRTGQIGDIQYF.

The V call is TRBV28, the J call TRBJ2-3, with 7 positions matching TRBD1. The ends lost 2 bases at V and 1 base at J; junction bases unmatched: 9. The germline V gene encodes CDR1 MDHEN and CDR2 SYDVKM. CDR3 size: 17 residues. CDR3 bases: TGTGCCAGCAGTTTAGAAAACAGGGGCCGGGGCACAGATACGCAGTATTTT. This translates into CASSLENRGRGTDTQYF.

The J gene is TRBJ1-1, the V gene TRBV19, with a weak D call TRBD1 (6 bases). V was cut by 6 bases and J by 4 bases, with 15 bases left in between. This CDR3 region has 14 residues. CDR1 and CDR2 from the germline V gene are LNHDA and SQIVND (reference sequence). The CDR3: CASSLTGMGTEAFF. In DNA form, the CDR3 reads TGTGCCAGTAGCTTAACAGGGATGGGCACTGAAGCTTTCTTT. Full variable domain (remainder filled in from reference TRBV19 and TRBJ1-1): DGGITQSPKYLFRKEGQNVTLSCEQNLNHDAMYWYRQDPGQGLRLIYYSQIVNDFQKGDIAEGYSVSREKKESFPLTVTSAQKNPTAFYLCASSLTGMGTEAFFGQGTRLTVV.

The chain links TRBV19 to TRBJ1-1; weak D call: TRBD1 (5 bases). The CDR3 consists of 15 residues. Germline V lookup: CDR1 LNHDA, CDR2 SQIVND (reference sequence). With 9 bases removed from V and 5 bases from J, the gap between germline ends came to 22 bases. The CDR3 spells CASQAGGRGWTEAFF. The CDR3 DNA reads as TGTGCCAGCCAGGCGGGGGGGAGAGGGTGGACTGAAGCTTTCTTT.

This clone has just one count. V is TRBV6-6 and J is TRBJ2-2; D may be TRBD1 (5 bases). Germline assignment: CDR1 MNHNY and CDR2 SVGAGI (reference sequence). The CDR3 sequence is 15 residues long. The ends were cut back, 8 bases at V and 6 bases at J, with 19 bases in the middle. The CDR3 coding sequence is TGTGCCAGCGCCCCAGTAGGTGGGGCCCCCGGGGAGCTGTTTTTT. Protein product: CASAPVGGAPGELFF.

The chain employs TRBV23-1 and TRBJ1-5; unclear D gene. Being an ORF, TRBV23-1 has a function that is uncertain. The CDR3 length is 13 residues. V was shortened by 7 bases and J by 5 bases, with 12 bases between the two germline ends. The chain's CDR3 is CASKRGCDQPQHF. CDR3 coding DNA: TGCGCCAGCAAGCGAGGGTGCGATCAGCCCCAGCATTTT.

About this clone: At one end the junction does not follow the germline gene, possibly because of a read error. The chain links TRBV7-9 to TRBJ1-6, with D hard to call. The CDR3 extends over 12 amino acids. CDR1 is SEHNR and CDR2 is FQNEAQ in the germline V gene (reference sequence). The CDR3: CSSSSLNSPLHF. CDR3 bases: TGTTCCAGCAGCTCACTCAATTCACCCCTCCACTTT.

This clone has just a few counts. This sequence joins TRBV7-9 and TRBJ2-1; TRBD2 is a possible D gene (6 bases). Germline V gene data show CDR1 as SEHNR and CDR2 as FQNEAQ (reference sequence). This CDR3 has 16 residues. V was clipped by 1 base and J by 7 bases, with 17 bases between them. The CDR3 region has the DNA TGTGCCAGCAGCTTAGTCGTGACTAGTCAAAGTAATGAGCAGTTCTTC. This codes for CASSLVVTSQSNEQFF.

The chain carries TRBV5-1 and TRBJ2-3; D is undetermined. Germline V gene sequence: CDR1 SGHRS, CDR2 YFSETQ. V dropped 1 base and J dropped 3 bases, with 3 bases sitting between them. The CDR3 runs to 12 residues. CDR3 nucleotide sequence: TGCGCCAGCAGCTTGCCAACAGATACGCAGTATTTT. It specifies CASSLPTDTQYF.

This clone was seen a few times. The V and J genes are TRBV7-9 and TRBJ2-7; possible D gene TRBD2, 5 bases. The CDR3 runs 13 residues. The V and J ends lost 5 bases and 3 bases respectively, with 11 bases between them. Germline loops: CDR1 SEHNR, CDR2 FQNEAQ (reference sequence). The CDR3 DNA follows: TGTGCCAGCAGCCCAACGGGGTACTACGAGCAGTACTTC. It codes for CASSPTGYYEQYF. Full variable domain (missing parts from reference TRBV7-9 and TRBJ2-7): DTGVSQNPRHKITKRGQNVTFRCDPISEHNRLYWYRQTLGQGPEFLTYFQNEAQLEKSRLLSDRFSAERPKGSFSTLEIQRTEQGDSAMYLCASSPTGYYEQYFGPGTRLTVT.

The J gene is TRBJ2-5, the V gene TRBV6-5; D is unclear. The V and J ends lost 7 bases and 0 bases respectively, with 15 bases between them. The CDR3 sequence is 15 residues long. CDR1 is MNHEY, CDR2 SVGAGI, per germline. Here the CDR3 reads CASKPGRLYQETQYF. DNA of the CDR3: TGTGCCAGCAAGCCAGGCCGCCTGTACCAAGAGACCCAGTACTTC.

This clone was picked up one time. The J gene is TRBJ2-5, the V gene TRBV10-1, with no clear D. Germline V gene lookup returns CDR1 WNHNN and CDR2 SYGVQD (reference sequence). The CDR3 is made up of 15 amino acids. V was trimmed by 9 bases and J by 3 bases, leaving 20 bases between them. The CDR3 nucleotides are TGCGCCAGGACCTCCAATTTGGGCACAGAAGAGACCCAGTACTTC. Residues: CARTSNLGTEETQYF.

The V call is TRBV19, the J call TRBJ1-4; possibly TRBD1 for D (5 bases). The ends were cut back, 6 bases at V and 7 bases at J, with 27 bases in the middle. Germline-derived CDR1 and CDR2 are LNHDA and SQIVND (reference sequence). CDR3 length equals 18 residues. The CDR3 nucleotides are TGTGCCAGTAGCCCAAAACCGGGCCAAGGGGAGGGCTCTGAAAAACTGTTTTTT. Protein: CASSPKPGQGEGSEKLFF.

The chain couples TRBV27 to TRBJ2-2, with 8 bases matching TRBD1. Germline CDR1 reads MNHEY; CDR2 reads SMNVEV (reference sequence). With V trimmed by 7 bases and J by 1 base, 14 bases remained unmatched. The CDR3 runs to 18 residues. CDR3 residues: CASTPWLTGDLNTGELFF. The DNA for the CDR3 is TGTGCCAGCACCCCATGGTTGACAGGGGACTTGAACACCGGGGAGCTGTTTTTT.

The CDR3 loop is CASSRGGGQVEETQYF. DNA for the CDR3: TGTGCCAGCAGCCGAGGGGGGGGACAGGTAGAAGAGACCCAGTACTTC. The chain employs TRBV21-1 and TRBJ2-5; the tabulated D call, TRBD1, remains unverified against the DNA. TRBV21-1 constitutes a pseudogene. CDR3 length: 16 residues.

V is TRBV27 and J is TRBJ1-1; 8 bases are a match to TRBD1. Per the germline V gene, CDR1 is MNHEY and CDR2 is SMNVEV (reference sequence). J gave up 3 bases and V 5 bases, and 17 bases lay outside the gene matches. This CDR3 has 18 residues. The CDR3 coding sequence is TGTGCCAGCAGTCGGTTAGCCAACAGGGGGAGAGTGGACACTGAAGCTTTCTTT. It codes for CASSRLANRGRVDTEAFF.

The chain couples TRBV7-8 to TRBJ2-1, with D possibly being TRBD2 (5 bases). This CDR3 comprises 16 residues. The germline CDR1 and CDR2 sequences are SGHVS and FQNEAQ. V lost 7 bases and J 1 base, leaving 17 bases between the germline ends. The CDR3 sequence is CASTVGGAVSYNEQFF. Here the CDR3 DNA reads TGTGCCAGCACGGTCGGCGGAGCGGTATCCTACAATGAGCAGTTCTTC.